This TCR beta chain came from a study of beta chain features in type 1 diabetes. Overall study context: Across the samples, about 110,000,000 sorted cells were examined in total.

Points from the study as a whole: Naive, central memory and Treg TCRB repertoires seemed to resemble each other more closely in patients than they did in healthy donors.

On this clone: Its cognate antigen is unknown.

The V segment lost 1 base and the J segment 3 bases; nucleotides outside the gene matches: 2. CDR3 length: 15 residues. Germline values: CDR1 SGHRS, CDR2 YFSETQ. Expressed TCRB transcripts were sequenced after all isolated RNA was converted to cDNA. Libraries were prepared by immunoSEQ multiplex PCR; TCRdb keeps only in-frame clonotypes and omits some of them. The sample has 200,000 to 250,000 clones, around 14% seen once; the top ten hold about 0.024%. Sequences were obtained from naive CD4+ T cells from blood. The chain employs TRBV5-1 and TRBJ2-2; TRBD2 aligns across 8 bases. This clonotype was sampled from a woman between 40 and 55 years old in good health. Here the CDR3 reads CASSLTSGHTGELFF. CDR3 DNA: TGCGCCAGCAGCTTGACTAGCGGACACACCGGGGAGCTGTTTTTT.